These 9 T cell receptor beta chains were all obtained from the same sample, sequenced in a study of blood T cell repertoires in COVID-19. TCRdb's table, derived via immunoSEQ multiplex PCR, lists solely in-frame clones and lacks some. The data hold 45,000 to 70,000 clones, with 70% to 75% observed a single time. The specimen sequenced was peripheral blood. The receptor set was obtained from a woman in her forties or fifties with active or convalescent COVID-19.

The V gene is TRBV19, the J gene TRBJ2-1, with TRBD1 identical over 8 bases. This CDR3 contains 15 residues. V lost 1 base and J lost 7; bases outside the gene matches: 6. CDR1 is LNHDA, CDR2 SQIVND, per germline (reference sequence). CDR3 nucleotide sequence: TGTGCCAGTAGTATAGTCGGCAGGGGGCGGAATGAGCAGTTCTTC. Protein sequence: CASSIVGRGRNEQFF.

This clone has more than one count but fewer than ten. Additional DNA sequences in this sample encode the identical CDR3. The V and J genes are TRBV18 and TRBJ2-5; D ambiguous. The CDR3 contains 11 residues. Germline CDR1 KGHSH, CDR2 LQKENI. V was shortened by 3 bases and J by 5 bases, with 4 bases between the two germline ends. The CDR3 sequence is CASSPEETQYF. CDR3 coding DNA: TGTGCCAGCTCACCGGAGGAGACCCAGTACTTC.

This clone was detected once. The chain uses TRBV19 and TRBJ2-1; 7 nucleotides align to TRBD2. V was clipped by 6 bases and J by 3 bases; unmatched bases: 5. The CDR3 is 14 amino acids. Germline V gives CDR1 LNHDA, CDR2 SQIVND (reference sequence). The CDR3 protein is CASRTGTIYNEQFF. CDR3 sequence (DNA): TGTGCCAGTAGAACTGGGACTATCTACAATGAGCAGTTCTTC.

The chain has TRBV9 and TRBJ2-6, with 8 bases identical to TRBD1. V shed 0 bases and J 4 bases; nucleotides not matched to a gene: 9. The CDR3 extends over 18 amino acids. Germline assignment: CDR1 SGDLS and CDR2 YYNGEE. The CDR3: CASSVGPNRQGGANVLTF. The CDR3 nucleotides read TGTGCCAGCAGCGTAGGACCCAATCGACAGGGGGGGGCCAACGTCCTGACTTTC.

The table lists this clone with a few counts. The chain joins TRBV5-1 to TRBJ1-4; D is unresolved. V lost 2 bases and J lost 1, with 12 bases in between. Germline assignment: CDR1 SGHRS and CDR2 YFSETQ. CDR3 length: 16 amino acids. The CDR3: CASSFGSPGTNEKLFF. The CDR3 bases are TGCGCCAGCAGCTTCGGCTCCCCGGGAACTAATGAAAAACTGTTTTTT.

The CDR3 region has the DNA TGCGCCAGCAGCTTGTCCGGGTCGGAGGGCTACACCTTC. Translation: CASSLSGSEGYTF. J is TRBJ1-2 and V is TRBV5-1, with no clear D. Germline V gives CDR1 SGHRS, CDR2 YFSETQ. This CDR3 contains 13 residues. Trimming removed 1 base at V and 8 bases at J, with 12 bases between. Using reference TRBV5-1 and TRBJ1-2 for the parts outside the CDR3, the full variable domain is KAGVTQTPRYLIKTRGQQVTLSCSPISGHRSVSWYQQTPGQGLQFLFEYFSETQRNKGNFPGRFSGRQFSNSRSEMNVSTLELGDSALYLCASSLSGSEGYTFGSGTRLTVV.

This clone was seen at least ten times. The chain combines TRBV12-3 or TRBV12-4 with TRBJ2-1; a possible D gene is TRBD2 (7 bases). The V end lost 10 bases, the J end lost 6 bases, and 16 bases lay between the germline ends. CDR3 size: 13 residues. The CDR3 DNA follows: TGTGCCAACGGAGTGGGGGGGCGCAATGAGCAGTTCTTC. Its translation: CANGVGGRNEQFF.

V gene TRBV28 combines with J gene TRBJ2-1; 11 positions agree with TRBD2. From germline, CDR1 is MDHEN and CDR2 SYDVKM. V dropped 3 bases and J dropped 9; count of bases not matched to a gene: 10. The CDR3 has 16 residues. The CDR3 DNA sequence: TGTGCCAGCAGTTTCTTAGCGGGAGGGCCCGGCGGTGAGCAGTTCTTC. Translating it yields CASSFLAGGPGGEQFF.

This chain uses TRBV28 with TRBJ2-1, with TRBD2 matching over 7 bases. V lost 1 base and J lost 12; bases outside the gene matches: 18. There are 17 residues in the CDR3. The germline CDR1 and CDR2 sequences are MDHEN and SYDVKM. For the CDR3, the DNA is TGTGCCAGCAGTTTATCTAGGGGCGGGAGCCTTCCCGGGGGGCAGTTCTTC. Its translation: CASSLSRGGSLPGGQFF.